The present entry profiles one T cell receptor (beta chain) with its context. Its antigen remains unknown. This sample stems from a study of T cell responses to AZD1222 COVID-19 vaccine. Study background: Pooled in the analysis were second doses at about 4 or about 12 weeks.

The table came from immunoSEQ multiplex PCR; TCRdb's copy has only in-frame clones and leaves some out. The sample lists about 85,000 clones; 70% to 90% were seen once. V shed 2 bases and J shed 2 bases, with 15 bases lying between them. The CDR3 extends over 17 amino acids. Germline-derived CDR1 and CDR2 are SGHTA and FQGNSA. Findings of the study overall: Donors were largely white British and mainly female; clonal diversity was possibly underestimated. Sampled repertoires all dated from after the peak T cell response. Vaccine-associated CD4 TCRs ranged over spike, dominating at 160-218 and 743-854.

J is TRBJ2-2 and V is TRBV7-2; D gene uncertain. The specimen comprised peripheral blood, sampled on day 0 of AZD1222 vaccination. The TCR was taken from an adult in good health. The CDR3 sequence: CASSLSPFTINTGELFF. The CDR3 bases are TGTGCCAGCAGCTTATCTCCCTTTACTATAAACACCGGGGAGCTGTTTTTT.